This paragraph reports one T cell receptor (beta chain). The data were taken from a study of a mutant IDH1 vaccine in newly diagnosed glioma. Study summary: Treated patients had a mean age of roughly 44 years and a sex split that was roughly 62% male and 37.5% female.

Only in-frame clones appear in the TCRdb table, and some are missing; sequencing was by immunoSEQ multiplex PCR. Here the sample spans some 90,000 clones, roughly 82% being singletons. Described time point: baseline, week 1 (first vaccination visit). Treatment specified: pre-vaccination baseline after standard-of-care therapy. Donors had new IDH1-mutant astrocytomas of WHO grade 3 or 4 (ATRX-lost). This CDR3 has 13 residues. The chain combines TRBV21-1 with TRBJ1-6; the table's TRBD1 call for D was not verified on the DNA. TRBV21-1 is recorded as a pseudogene. The source was PBMCs, collected from a glioma patient treated with radiotherapy, temozolomide or both. The sequence was obtained from a man aged 40-55 years with glioma. Some clones in this sample may be carry-over from other donors' samples. As DNA, the CDR3 is TGTGCCAGCAGTATACAGGGGAATTCACCCCTCCACTTT. Protein product: CASSIQGNSPLHF.